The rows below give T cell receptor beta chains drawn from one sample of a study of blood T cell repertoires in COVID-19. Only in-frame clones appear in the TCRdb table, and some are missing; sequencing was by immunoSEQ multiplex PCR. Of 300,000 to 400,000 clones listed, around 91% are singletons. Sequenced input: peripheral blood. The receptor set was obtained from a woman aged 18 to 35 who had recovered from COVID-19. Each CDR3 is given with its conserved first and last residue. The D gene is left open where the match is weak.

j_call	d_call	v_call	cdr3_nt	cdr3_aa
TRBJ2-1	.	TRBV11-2	TGTGCCAGCAGCTTGGGGGCCGGAAATCCTAGTGAGCAGTTCTTC	CASSLGAGNPSEQFF
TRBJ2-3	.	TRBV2	TGTGCCAGCAGTGAATTCAGACACAGCACAGATACGCAGTATTTT	CASSEFRHSTDTQYF
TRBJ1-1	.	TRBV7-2	TGTGCCAGCAGCTTAGTAATGAACACTGAAGCTTTCTTT	CASSLVMNTEAFF
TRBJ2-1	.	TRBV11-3	TGTGCCAGCAGCTTAATATTCAATGAGCAGTTCTTC	CASSLIFNEQFF
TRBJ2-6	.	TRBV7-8	TGTGCCAGCAGCTTCCCCGCGGGTTTCGTTTCTGGGGCCAACGTCCTGACTTTC	CASSFPAGFVSGANVLTF
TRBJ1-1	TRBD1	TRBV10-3	TGTGCCATCAGTGAGTCACAGGGGTCCACTGAAGCTTTCTTT	CAISESQGSTEAFF
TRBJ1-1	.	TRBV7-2	TGTGCCAGCAGCCTAGAAGCAGCACGGGTAAATACTGAAGCTTTCTTT	CASSLEAARVNTEAFF
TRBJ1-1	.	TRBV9	TGTGCCAGCAGCGTAGGAGCGGTCCAACGAACTGGAGCTTTCTTT	CASSVGAVQRTGAFF
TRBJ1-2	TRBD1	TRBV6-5	TGTGCCAGTCGACAGGGTCACGGCTACACCTTC	CASRQGHGYTF
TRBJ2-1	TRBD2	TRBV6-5	TGTGCCAGCATCGGACTAGCGGTCTCCTACAATGAGCAGTTCTTC	CASIGLAVSYNEQFF
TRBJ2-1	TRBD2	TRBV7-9	TGTGCCAGCAGCTTAACTAGCCTAGCGGGAGTTGGCGATGAGCAGTTCTTC	CASSLTSLAGVGDEQFF
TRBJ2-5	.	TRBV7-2	TGTGCCAGCAGGCCGGGACTTCAAGAGACCCAGTACTTC	CASRPGLQETQYF
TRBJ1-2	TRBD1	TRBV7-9	TGTGCCAGCAGCTTAGGACAGGGGGTTGGGAGTGGCTACACCTTC	CASSLGQGVGSGYTF
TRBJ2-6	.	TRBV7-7	TGTGCCAGCGCCGAGGGTTCTGGGGCCAACGTCCTGACTTTC	CASAEGSGANVLTF
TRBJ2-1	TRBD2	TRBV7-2	TGTGCCAGCAGCTTAACTCTAGCGGGTCCCAATGAGCAGTTCTTC	CASSLTLAGPNEQFF
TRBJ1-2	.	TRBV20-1	TGCAGTGCTAGTTCAGGGGCTTTTGGCTACACCTTC	CSASSGAFGYTF